Listed below are T cell receptor beta chains from one sample, sequenced in a study of metastatic and nonmetastatic thyroid tumors. TCRdb re-called clones from the PCR reads using MiXCR. Of tens of thousands of clones in the sample, roughly 24% were seen once. The specimen sequenced was blood. These TCRs come from a male donor with papillary thyroid cancer or a benign thyroid nodule (not recorded which). Some clones in this sample may be carry-over from other donors' samples. Each CDR3 is given with its conserved first and last residue. D genes are given only for firm matches. The listing skips clone size in some rows; elsewhere it reads once, few, many or a size class.

j_call: TRBJ1-1
d_call: NA
clone_size: many
v_call: TRBV20-1
cdr3_aa: CSASQGVDTEAFF
cdr3_nt: TGCAGTGCTAGTCAGGGTGTGGACACTGAAGCTTTCTTT

j_call: TRBJ1-2
d_call: NA
clone_size: many
v_call: TRBV6-2/TRBV6-3
cdr3_aa: CASSYEQKNYGYTF
cdr3_nt: TGTGCCAGCAGTTACGAACAAAAGAACTATGGCTACACCTTC

j_call: TRBJ2-6
d_call: NA
clone_size: NA
v_call: TRBV2
cdr3_aa: CASSRHGVFSGANVLTF
cdr3_nt: TGTGCCAGCTCCCGGCACGGGGTGTTCTCTGGTGCCAACGTCCTGACTTTC

j_call: TRBJ1-2
d_call: NA
clone_size: many
v_call: TRBV18
cdr3_aa: CASSPAVNYGYTF
cdr3_nt: TGTGCCAGCTCACCGGCAGTGAACTATGGCTACACCTTC

j_call: TRBJ2-6
d_call: TRBD1
clone_size: many
v_call: TRBV3-1
cdr3_aa: CASTNRGSGANVLTF
cdr3_nt: TGTGCCAGCACCAACAGGGGGAGCGGGGCCAACGTCCTGACTTTC

j_call: TRBJ1-5
d_call: NA
clone_size: NA
v_call: TRBV3-1
cdr3_aa: CASSLKNQPQHF
cdr3_nt: TGTGCCAGCAGCCTAAAAAATCAGCCCCAGCATTTT

j_call: TRBJ2-3
d_call: TRBD2
clone_size: NA
v_call: TRBV5-4
cdr3_aa: CASSSPGGWGTDTQYF
cdr3_nt: TGTGCCAGCAGCTCGCCGGGAGGCTGGGGCACAGATACGCAGTATTTT

j_call: TRBJ2-3
d_call: TRBD2
clone_size: NA
v_call: TRBV11-2
cdr3_aa: CASSSYRIGLALGYTQYF
cdr3_nt: TGTGCCAGCAGCTCCTACCGGATTGGACTAGCACTGGGATATACGCAGTATTTT

j_call: TRBJ2-5
d_call: TRBD2
clone_size: many
v_call: TRBV2
cdr3_aa: CASRGTSRETQYF
cdr3_nt: TGTGCCAGCAGGGGGACTAGTAGGGAGACCCAGTACTTC

j_call: TRBJ2-1
d_call: NA
clone_size: many
v_call: TRBV20-1
cdr3_aa: CSARGGEEQFF
cdr3_nt: TGCAGTGCTAGAGGAGGCGAGGAGCAGTTCTTC

j_call: TRBJ2-2
d_call: TRBD2
clone_size: NA
v_call: TRBV7-9
cdr3_aa: CASIRLAGVTGELFF
cdr3_nt: TGTGCCAGCATCCGATTAGCGGGAGTTACCGGGGAGCTGTTTTTT

j_call: TRBJ2-1
d_call: NA
clone_size: many
v_call: TRBV4-1
cdr3_aa: CASSQENNEQFF
cdr3_nt: TGCGCCAGCAGCCAAGAAAACAATGAGCAGTTCTTC

j_call: TRBJ1-1
d_call: NA
clone_size: many
v_call: TRBV7-3
cdr3_aa: CASSPTGANTEAFF
cdr3_nt: TGTGCCAGCAGCCCCACCGGGGCGAACACTGAAGCTTTCTTT

j_call: TRBJ2-7
d_call: TRBD1
clone_size: medium-sized
v_call: TRBV11-2
cdr3_aa: CASTLGQGGYEQYF
cdr3_nt: TGTGCCAGCACACTGGGACAGGGAGGCTACGAGCAGTACTTC

j_call: TRBJ2-2
d_call: TRBD2
clone_size: many
v_call: TRBV7-6
cdr3_aa: CASSLWSASGRSNTGELFF
cdr3_nt: TGTGCCAGCAGCTTATGGTCGGCTAGCGGGAGGTCAAACACCGGGGAGCTGTTTTTT

j_call: TRBJ1-2
d_call: TRBD1
clone_size: NA
v_call: TRBV7-9
cdr3_aa: CASSLGTGGNYGYTF
cdr3_nt: TGTGCCAGCAGCTTAGGGACAGGGGGCAACTATGGCTACACCTTC

j_call: TRBJ2-7
d_call: NA
clone_size: NA
v_call: TRBV28
cdr3_aa: CASSTTARGTSSYEQYF
cdr3_nt: TGTGCCAGCAGTACCACCGCGCGGGGCACGAGCTCCTACGAGCAGTACTTC

j_call: TRBJ1-2
d_call: NA
clone_size: NA
v_call: TRBV20-1
cdr3_aa: CSGRGRGGYGYTF
cdr3_nt: TGCAGTGGACGGGGCAGGGGAGGCTATGGCTACACCTTC

j_call: TRBJ1-3
d_call: NA
clone_size: NA
v_call: TRBV20-1
cdr3_aa: CSATKAGVGNTIEF
cdr3_nt: TGCAGTGCAACGAAGGCGGGGGTCGGAAACACCATAGAGTTT

j_call: TRBJ1-2
d_call: NA
clone_size: medium-sized
v_call: TRBV6-1
cdr3_aa: CASIQVWGGLWSYTF
cdr3_nt: TGTGCCAGCATTCAGGTTTGGGGGGGACTATGGAGCTACACCTTC

j_call: TRBJ1-1
d_call: NA
clone_size: many
v_call: TRBV12-3/TRBV12-4
cdr3_aa: CASSLALDTGHGAFF
cdr3_nt: TGTGCCAGCAGTTTAGCCCTGGATACGGGGCACGGAGCTTTCTTT

j_call: TRBJ2-7
d_call: NA
clone_size: NA
v_call: TRBV28
cdr3_aa: CASSLSRTNDHYF
cdr3_nt: TGTGCCAGCAGTTTATCCCGGACCAACGACCATTACTTC

j_call: TRBJ2-1
d_call: NA
clone_size: few
v_call: TRBV15
cdr3_aa: CATSRATVDNEQFF
cdr3_nt: TGTGCCACCAGCAGAGCGACAGTGGACAATGAGCAGTTCTTC

j_call: TRBJ2-7
d_call: NA
clone_size: NA
v_call: TRBV2
cdr3_aa: CASSTEGSYEQYF
cdr3_nt: TGTGCCAGCAGTACGGAGGGGAGCTACGAGCAGTACTTC

j_call: TRBJ2-7
d_call: TRBD2
clone_size: many
v_call: TRBV2
cdr3_aa: CASCPGGTLEQYF
cdr3_nt: TGTGCCAGCTGCCCGGGGGGTACCCTCGAGCAGTACTTC

j_call: TRBJ2-7
d_call: NA
clone_size: many
v_call: TRBV3-1
cdr3_aa: CASTFNRDSWEQYF
cdr3_nt: TGTGCCAGCACCTTCAACCGGGACTCCTGGGAGCAGTACTTC

j_call: TRBJ2-1
d_call: TRBD1
clone_size: NA
v_call: TRBV6-1
cdr3_aa: CASTPTGCYEQFF
cdr3_nt: TGTGCCAGCACCCCGACAGGGTGTTATGAGCAGTTCTTC

j_call: TRBJ2-3
d_call: NA
clone_size: few
v_call: TRBV6-1
cdr3_aa: CASSPGASPTDTQYF
cdr3_nt: TGTGCCAGCAGTCCCGGGGCTAGCCCCACAGATACGCAGTATTTT